These 13 T cell receptor beta chains were all obtained from the same sample, sequenced in a study of blood T cells in healthy people across ages. Primers used in a second PCR of roughly 7 to 11 cycles were a sample-barcoded 5' primer and a J-beta primer mix. TCRdb analysed the 5' RACE reads with MiXCR anew, one entry per CDR3 protein. Of roughly 720,000 distinct CDR3 sequences in the sample, about 48% were seen once. Sequencing was performed on blood. The receptors were sampled from a man of 80 years or more in good health.

The chain employs TRBV12-3 or TRBV12-4 and TRBJ2-1; 10 bases are a match to TRBD2. Losses at the gene ends were 1 base for V and 3 bases for J; bases not matched to a gene: 3. The CDR3 runs to 16 residues. The CDR3 nucleotides read TGTGCCAGCAGTTTAGGGACTAGCGGCCACTACAATGAGCAGTTCTTC. Amino acids: CASSLGTSGHYNEQFF.

The rearrangement uses TRBV5-1 and TRBJ1-2; 9 bases are shared with TRBD1. V gave up 4 bases and J gave up 4 bases; unmatched junction bases: 5. The CDR3 is made up of 14 amino acids. CDR1 and CDR2 from the germline V gene are SGHRS and YFSETQ. CDR3 sequence: CASSTDRGGYGYTF. CDR3 sequence (DNA): TGCGCCAGCAGCACGGACAGGGGCGGCTATGGCTACACCTTC.

The chain is built from TRBV5-1 and TRBJ1-1; 7 nucleotides line up with TRBD1. This CDR3 is 16 amino acids long. The germline V gene has CDR1 SGHRS and CDR2 YFSETQ. Trimming removed 4 bases from V and 0 bases from J; junction bases left unmatched: 9. DNA of the CDR3: TGCGCCAGCAGCCACACCAGGGGGGTTATGAACACTGAAGCTTTCTTT. Encoded protein: CASSHTRGVMNTEAFF. The full variable domain, its missing parts supplied by reference TRBV5-1 and TRBJ1-1, is KAGVTQTPRYLIKTRGQQVTLSCSPISGHRSVSWYQQTPGQGLQFLFEYFSETQRNKGNFPGRFSGRQFSNSRSEMNVSTLELGDSALYLCASSHTRGVMNTEAFFGQGTRLTVV.

As DNA, the CDR3 is TGTGCCAGCTCACCGGACTGTAGCTCCTACGAGCAGTACTTC. It is translated as CASSPDCSSYEQYF. The chain recombines TRBV18 with TRBJ2-7, with D possibly TRBD2 on 5 matching bases. Trimming pared 3 bases from V and 0 bases from J, leaving 9 bases between. The germline gives CDR1 KGHSH, CDR2 LQKENI. The CDR3 length is 14 residues. The complete variable domain, with remaining parts taken from reference TRBV18 and TRBJ2-7, reads NAGVMQNPRHLVRRRGQEARLRCSPMKGHSHVYWYRQLPEEGLKFMVYLQKENIIDESGMPKERFSAEFPKEGPSILRIQQVVRGDSAAYFCASSPDCSSYEQYFGPGTRLTVT.

The V and J genes are TRBV7-2 and TRBJ2-5; no clear D gene. This CDR3 region has 12 residues. Looked up from germline, CDR1 is SGHTA and CDR2 is FQGNSA. V shed 4 bases and J shed 4 bases, with 7 bases lying between them. CDR3 bases: TGTGCCAGCAGCTCCGGAACAGAGACCCAGTACTTC. Translation gives CASSSGTETQYF. Full variable domain (outside the CDR3, taken from reference TRBV7-2 and TRBJ2-5): GAGVSQSPSNKVTEKGKDVELRCDPISGHTALYWYRQSLGQGLEFLIYFQGNSAPDKSGLPSDRFSAERTGGSVSTLTIQRTQQEDSAVYLCASSSGTETQYFGPGTRLLVL.

CDR3: CASSQGGTVFQPQHF. CDR3 bases: TGTGCCAGCAGCCAAGGCGGGACAGTTTTCCAGCCCCAGCATTTT. J is TRBJ1-5 and V is TRBV3-1; TRBD1 aligns across 7 bases. CDR1 is LGHDT and CDR2 is YNNKEL in the germline V gene (reference sequence). The CDR3 covers 15 residues. V lost 1 base, J lost 7 bases, and 7 bases stayed unmatched.

The chain links TRBV4-1 to TRBJ2-7; tentatively, D is TRBD2 (5 bases). V gave up 3 bases and J gave up 6 bases, with 12 bases separating them. Per germline, CDR1 MGHRA and CDR2 YSYEKL. The CDR3 has 13 amino acids. CDR3 coding DNA: TGCGCCAGCAGCCAGTCCCCCCTAGCCGAGCAGTACTTC. This gives the protein CASSQSPLAEQYF.

The table lists this clonotype with a few counts. The chain uses TRBV10-3 and TRBJ2-7; either TRBD1 or TRBD2 may supply D (5 bases each). The CDR3 is 13 amino acids. Per germline, CDR1 ENHRY and CDR2 SYGVKD. Trimming pared 5 bases from V and 5 bases from J, leaving 13 bases between. DNA of the CDR3: TGTGCCATCAGTCGGGGCGTAGACGACGAGCAGTACTTC. Protein sequence: CAISRGVDDEQYF.

This clonotype occurred a few times. The chain joins TRBV7-9 to TRBJ2-5; TRBD2 agrees at 10 bases. TRBJ2-7 matches the DNA end more closely, so the J call is doubtful. Germline V gene data show CDR1 as SEHNR and CDR2 as FQNEAQ (reference sequence). This CDR3 spans 15 amino acids. The CDR3 loop is CASSLKLAGEDEQYF. The CDR3 DNA is TGTGCCAGCAGCTTAAAGCTAGCGGGAGAGGACGAGCAGTACTTC.

The gene calls are TRBV10-3 and TRBJ2-1; 10 bases fit TRBD1. The CDR3 is made up of 14 amino acids. The V gene end was trimmed by 4 bases and the J gene end by 8 bases; junction bases not matched to a gene: 5. Germline V gene lookup returns CDR1 ENHRY and CDR2 SYGVKD. The CDR3 bases are TGTGCCATCAGTGGACAGGGGGCGGGAGATGAGCAGTTCTTC. Translation: CAISGQGAGDEQFF.

The gene calls are TRBV24-1 and TRBJ2-1; TRBD2 matches 9 bases. The CDR3 is 17 amino acids. Germline V gene data show CDR1 as KGHDR and CDR2 as SFDVKD. V was clipped by 7 bases and J by 7 bases; unmatched bases: 16. In DNA, the CDR3 is TGTGCCACCAGCATCCAAGGGTTGGCGGGAGGGTTTAATGAGCAGTTCTTC. It codes for CATSIQGLAGGFNEQFF.

Comments on this clonotype: A junction boundary mismatches the germline segment, possibly from a read error. The CDR3 DNA sequence: TGTGCCAGCAGTCCTGCGGGAACCGCCCATGGCTGCACCTTC. Translated, it gives CASSPAGTAHGCTF. This chain connects TRBV28 to TRBJ1-2, with D uncertain. From germline, CDR1 is MDHEN and CDR2 SYDVKM. The CDR3 is 14 amino acids.

CDR3 sequence: CASSRGGSGNTIYF. The CDR3, as DNA: TGTGCCAGCAGCCGTGGGGGGTCTGGAAACACCATATATTTT. J is TRBJ1-3 and V is TRBV12-3 or TRBV12-4, with D tentatively TRBD1 (5 bases). The CDR3 runs to 14 residues. Between the trimmed V and J ends, which lost 6 bases and 1 base, there was a span of 10 bases.